The next 20 T cell receptor beta chains were all read from a single sample in a study of T cell repertoires in cytomegalovirus infection. TCRdb reprocessed the reads via MiXCR and lists one record per CDR3 protein. This table holds about 400,000 distinct CDR3 sequences, 15% to 20% found once. Sequenced material: PBMCs. These receptors were taken from a human donor in good health (CMV status not recorded). Some clones in this sample may be carry-over from other donors' samples.

V usage is TRBV6-1 and J usage is TRBJ2-1, with a possible D match to TRBD2 (6 bases). Germline assignment: CDR1 MNHNS and CDR2 SASEGT. The germline V and J ends were trimmed by 6 bases and 0 bases, with 18 bases remaining between them. There are 17 residues in the CDR3. The CDR3 sequence: CASSQYPLASSYNEQFF. Written as DNA, the CDR3 is TGTGCCAGCAGCCAGTACCCCCTAGCGAGCTCCTACAATGAGCAGTTCTTC.

The table lists this clonotype with a few counts. The gene calls are TRBV11-2 and TRBJ2-2, with 12 positions matching TRBD2. With V trimmed by 6 bases and J by 4 bases, 3 bases remained unmatched. CDR1 and CDR2 (germline): SGHAT, FQNNGV. The CDR3 spans 15 residues. The CDR3 is CASSGLAGSTGELFF. CDR3 coding DNA: TGTGCCAGCAGTGGACTAGCGGGGTCCACCGGGGAGCTGTTTTTT.

This clonotype was seen ten or more times. The chain uses TRBV11-3 and TRBJ2-2, with a weak D call TRBD1 (5 bases). The CDR3 loop spans 14 amino acids. The V gene lost 3 bases and the J gene lost 5 bases, with 10 bases spanning the gap. The germline CDR1 and CDR2 sequences are SGHNT and YENEEA. The DNA of the CDR3 is TGTGCCAGCAGCTTGAACAGGTGGACCGGGGAGCTGTTTTTT. Translated, it gives CASSLNRWTGELFF.

This clonotype has a handful of counts. The J gene is TRBJ2-4, the V gene TRBV10-2, with a weak D call TRBD2 (5 bases). The CDR3 is 15 amino acids. Germline V gene lookup returns CDR1 WSHSY and CDR2 SAAADI. V was cut by 8 bases and J by 2 bases, with 16 bases left in between. CDR3 sequence (DNA): TGCGCCAGCCTCTTGAGGGATGGGCCCAAAAACATTCAGTACTTC. Translated: CASLLRDGPKNIQYF.

This clonotype came up many times. The rearrangement joins TRBV20-1 to TRBJ2-7; TRBD2 agrees at 12 bases. The V segment lost 4 bases and the J segment 6 bases; nucleotides outside the gene matches: 7. CDR3 size: 14 residues. Germline-derived CDR1 and CDR2 are DFQATT and SNEGSKA (reference sequence). CDR3: CSATGLAGSGEQYF. CDR3 sequence (DNA): TGCAGTGCTACAGGACTAGCGGGATCAGGCGAGCAGTACTTC.

This clonotype was counted ten times or more. V usage is TRBV7-6 and J usage is TRBJ1-1; D not certain. This CDR3 is built from 17 residues. The V end was cut by 4 bases, the J end by 2 bases, with 20 bases between. CDR1 SGHVS and CDR2 FNYEAQ come from the germline V gene. Written as DNA, the CDR3 is TGTGCCAGCAGCTCTTCTCCTCCTACTAGAGAAAACACTGAAGCTTTCTTT. Translating it yields CASSSSPPTRENTEAFF. Together with reference TRBV7-6 and TRBJ1-1, the CDR3 gives the full variable domain: GAGVSQSPRYKVTKRGQDVALRCDPISGHVSLYWYRQALGQGPEFLTYFNYEAQQDKSGLPNDRFSAERPEGSISTLTIQRTEQRDSAMYRCASSSSPPTRENTEAFFGQGTRLTVV.

The chain employs TRBV5-4 and TRBJ1-2, with D uncertain. CDR1 SGHNT and CDR2 YYREEE come from the germline V gene (reference sequence). V was pared by 1 base and J by 4 bases, with 11 bases between. This CDR3 has 14 residues. This chain's CDR3 is CASSLIFGLYGYTF. As DNA, the CDR3 is TGTGCCAGCAGCTTGATCTTCGGCCTCTATGGCTACACCTTC.

Details on this clonotype: Possible read error: a much larger clone is one base away. The genes are TRBV7-2 and TRBJ1-6; D unclear. The CDR3 consists of 15 residues. Trimming removed 5 bases from V and 7 bases from J, with 15 bases in between. Germline V gives CDR1 SGHTA, CDR2 FQGNSA. CDR3 sequence (DNA): TGTGCCAGCAGCCTCTTGAACCCAGAAAATTCACCCCTCCACTTT. Its protein product is CASSLLNPENSPLHF.

This clonotype was recorded once. This sequence joins TRBV6-6 and TRBJ1-6; TRBD1 might be the D (5 bases). From germline, CDR1 is MNHNY and CDR2 SVGAGI (reference sequence). Trimming cost V 2 bases and J 1 base, with 12 bases left between them. The CDR3 spans 17 residues. The CDR3 is CASSYRGTGSYNSPLHF. In nucleotides, the CDR3 is TGTGCCAGCAGTTACAGGGGTACGGGGTCCTATAATTCACCCCTCCACTTT.

This clonotype was counted ten times or more. The chain couples TRBV7-8 to TRBJ2-7, with a possible D match to TRBD2 (6 bases). Germline loops: CDR1 SGHVS, CDR2 FQNEAQ. CDR3 size: 17 residues. V was clipped by 3 bases and J by 0 bases, with 18 bases between them. CDR3: CASSLGVPGLISYEQYF. CDR3 DNA sequence: TGTGCCAGCAGCTTGGGGGTGCCGGGACTGATCTCCTACGAGCAGTACTTC.

Only a few counts were recorded for this clonotype. The V call is TRBV6-1, the J call TRBJ2-2; no firm D call. This CDR3 has 14 residues. The V end was cut by 4 bases, the J end by 1 base, with 7 bases between. The germline gives CDR1 MNHNS, CDR2 SASEGT. The DNA for the CDR3 is TGTGCCAGCAGTGTAGTACTGAACACCGGGGAGCTGTTTTTT. This encodes CASSVVLNTGELFF.

The table lists this clonotype with many counts. This rearrangement joins TRBV5-1 to TRBJ2-1; 7 nucleotides agree with TRBD1. There are 15 residues in the CDR3. CDR1 is SGHRS, CDR2 YFSETQ, per germline. Trimming took 3 bases from V and 9 from J; bases not matched to a gene: 12. CDR3 DNA sequence: TGCGCCAGCAGCTCGGACAGGCCCACGAACAGTGAGCAGTTCTTC. Translation: CASSSDRPTNSEQFF.

The J gene is TRBJ1-1, the V gene TRBV7-8; no reliable D call. This CDR3 is 12 amino acids long. V was cut by 4 bases and J by 2 bases, with 5 bases left in between. CDR1 is SGHVS and CDR2 is FQNEAQ in the germline V gene. The CDR3 nucleotides read TGTGCCAGCAGCTCTCCTAACACTGAAGCTTTCTTT. Translation gives CASSSPNTEAFF.

This clonotype has only a few counts. The CDR3 DNA reads as TGCGCCAGCAGCTTGGAATTACCTACCGGACAGGCTTACGAGCAGTACTTC. Its translation: CASSLELPTGQAYEQYF. This chain uses TRBV5-1 with TRBJ2-7, with 7 nucleotides matching TRBD1. Germline assignment: CDR1 SGHRS and CDR2 YFSETQ. V was clipped by 0 bases and J by 4 bases; unmatched bases: 13. The CDR3 sequence is 17 residues long.

This clonotype was found many times. The V call is TRBV7-2, the J call TRBJ2-3, with D unclear. CDR3 length equals 13 residues. CDR1 is SGHTA, CDR2 FQGNSA, per germline. V lost 5 bases and J 7 bases, leaving 13 bases between the germline ends. The CDR3: CASSARTPHTQYF. CDR3 nucleotides: TGTGCCAGCAGCGCTCGGACGCCCCATACGCAGTATTTT.

The chain is built from TRBV5-4 and TRBJ1-1, with a tentative D call TRBD1 (6 bases). The CDR3 length is 14 residues. V lost 6 bases to trimming and J lost 8 bases, with 20 bases between them. Germline V gives CDR1 SGHNT, CDR2 YYREEE (reference sequence). The CDR3 reads CASTPVGGAKEAFF. CDR3 in DNA: TGTGCCAGCACCCCGGTGGGGGGGGCAAAAGAAGCTTTCTTT.

This clonotype is a singleton in its sample. This chain links TRBV7-2 with TRBJ2-7; TRBD2 matches 14 bases. V shed 3 bases and J 4 bases; nucleotides not matched to a gene: 2. The CDR3 has 15 residues. Germline loops: CDR1 SGHTA, CDR2 FQGNSA. DNA of the CDR3: TGTGCCAGCAGCTTCGGACTAGCGGGAGGTTACGAGCAGTACTTC. Protein: CASSFGLAGGYEQYF.

V is TRBV5-6 and J is TRBJ1-1; D is possibly TRBD1 (6 bases). In germline, CDR1 is SGHDT, CDR2 YYEEEE. V was pared by 5 bases and J by 8 bases, with 10 bases between. The CDR3 has 11 residues. The DNA of the CDR3 is TGTGCCAGCAGTATACAGGGAGAAGCTTTCTTT. This gives the protein CASSIQGEAFF.

The V gene is TRBV4-3, the J gene TRBJ2-7, with TRBD2 as a possible D gene (6 bases). V lost 1 base, J lost 2 bases, and 12 bases lay in between. The V gene's germline CDR1 is LGHNA and CDR2 YSLEER. The CDR3 contains 15 residues. CDR3 in amino acids: CASSQGFGGPYEQYF. The CDR3 DNA is TGCGCCAGCAGCCAAGGTTTCGGGGGTCCCTACGAGCAGTACTTC.

The rearrangement links TRBV5-1 to TRBJ2-5; 9 nucleotides align to TRBD2. CDR1 and CDR2 (germline): SGHRS, YFSETQ. The ends lost 4 bases at V and 3 bases at J; junction bases unmatched: 4. This CDR3 contains 14 residues. CDR3 residues: CASSMGLAEETQYF. CDR3 DNA: TGCGCCAGCAGCATGGGACTAGCAGAAGAGACCCAGTACTTC.